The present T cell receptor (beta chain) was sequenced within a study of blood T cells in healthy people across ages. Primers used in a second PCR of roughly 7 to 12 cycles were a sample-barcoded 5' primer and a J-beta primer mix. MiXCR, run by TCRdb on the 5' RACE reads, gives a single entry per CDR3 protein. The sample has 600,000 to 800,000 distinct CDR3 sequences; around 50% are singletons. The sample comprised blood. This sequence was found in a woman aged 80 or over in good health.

The CDR3 here is CASSLLSGGAAKNIQYF. The CDR3 nucleotides read TGCGCCAGCAGCTTGCTTAGCGGGGGGGCGGCCAAAAACATTCAGTACTTC. The chain couples TRBV5-1 to TRBJ2-4; 11 nucleotides line up with TRBD2. The CDR3 runs to 17 residues. Germline V lookup: CDR1 SGHRS, CDR2 YFSETQ. Trimming took 1 base from V and 1 from J; bases not matched to a gene: 4.